The clone carrying this T cell receptor beta chain appeared once. Mismatch with germline at one junction end may stem from a read error. Patients were left out if they had other autoimmune diseases, uncontrolled infections, pregnancy or lactation. The source of the PBMCs was 8 to 10 ml of fresh peripheral blood. The data originate from a study of Graves' ophthalmopathy and Graves' hyperthyroidism. Per the germline V gene, CDR1 is SGHTA and CDR2 is FQGNSA. This CDR3 region has 15 residues. Researchers took RNA transcripts and amplified TCR beta CDR3 regions from them. HTBI primers were employed in first-round RT-PCR, then a second-round multiplex PCR followed. TCRdb ran MiXCR on the multiplex PCR reads and lists one entry per CDR3 protein. The sample includes roughly 51,000 distinct CDR3 sequences, under 55% seen only once; the top ten take roughly 20%.

Input material: peripheral blood. The receptor's source is an adult man with Graves' ophthalmopathy. This rearrangement joins TRBV7-2 to TRBJ2-2; 11 positions match TRBD2. The CDR3 spells CASSLAGGLTGELFF. The CDR3 DNA reads TGTGCCAGCAGCCTAGCGGGAGGACTCACCGGGGAGCTGTTTTTT.